The sequence of this TCR beta chain was determined in a study of T-cell reconstitution after alpha-beta-depleted transplantation in children. The study's findings and limits: Recipient T cells and thymic progenitors that survived gave rise to the high TCRbeta diversity observed at day 60 in some patients.

Unique molecular identifiers were used in preparing the TCRbeta library. TCRdb recomputed calls from the PCR reads with MiXCR, one row per CDR3 protein. Here the sample spans approximately 630,000 distinct CDR3 sequences, around 13% being singletons. This clonotype was found a few times. No antigen is known for it. In germline, CDR1 is LNHNV, CDR2 YYDKDF (reference sequence). The CDR3 is 14 residues long. V lost 9 bases, J lost 0 bases, and 14 bases lay in between. V is TRBV15 and J is TRBJ2-5; no definite D call. The source material was PBMCs, sampled before TCRalphabeta/CD19-depleted stem cell transplant. This receptor was obtained from a girl aged 2-9 years with congenital amegakaryocytic thrombocytopenia, due to receive a stem cell transplant. CDR3 coding DNA: TGTGCCACTATCCCTATCCGGGACCAAGAGACCCAGTACTTC. It encodes CATIPIRDQETQYF.